This T cell receptor (beta chain) comes out of a study of blood T cell repertoires in COVID-19. Study summary: In each case, the material was cDNA or gDNA derived from T cells, B-cell-depleted T cells, or PBMCs.

TCRdb keeps only in-frame clones here, not all; method: immunoSEQ multiplex PCR. This repertoire shows under 300,000 clones, roughly 80% found once; its top ten account for around 4.1%. The CDR3 spans 19 residues. V gave up 5 bases and J gave up 1 base; unmatched junction bases: 8. Per germline, CDR1 SGHTA and CDR2 FQGNSA. This clonotype was obtained from a woman in her thirties or forties with active or convalescent COVID-19. The specimen was peripheral blood. The genes are TRBV7-2 and TRBJ2-2; 15 bases fit TRBD2. The CDR3 nucleotides are TGTGCCAGCAGCACGTTCCCGGGACTAGCGGGGGGGAACACCGGGGAGCTGTTTTTT. It yields the protein CASSTFPGLAGGNTGELFF. The variable domain in full, completed from reference TRBV7-2 and TRBJ2-2, reads GAGVSQSPSNKVTEKGKDVELRCDPISGHTALYWYRQSLGQGLEFLIYFQGNSAPDKSGLPSDRFSAERTGGSVSTLTIQRTQQEDSAVYLCASSTFPGLAGGNTGELFFGEGSRLTVL.